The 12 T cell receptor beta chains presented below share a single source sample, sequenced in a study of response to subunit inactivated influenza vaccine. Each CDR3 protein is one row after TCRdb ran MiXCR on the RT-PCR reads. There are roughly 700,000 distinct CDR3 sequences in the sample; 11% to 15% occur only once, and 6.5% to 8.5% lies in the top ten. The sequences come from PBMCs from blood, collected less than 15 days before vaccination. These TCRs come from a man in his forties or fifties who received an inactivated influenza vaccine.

The CDR3 bases are TGTGCCAGCAGCTTGGGACTAGCGGGAGTTCAAGAGACCCAGTACTTC. This translates into CASSLGLAGVQETQYF. V is TRBV5-5 and J is TRBJ2-5; 12 nucleotides agree with TRBD2. The CDR3 length is 16 residues. J gave up 2 bases and V 0 bases, and 2 bases lay outside the gene matches. The germline V gene encodes CDR1 SGHKS and CDR2 YYEKEE (reference sequence).

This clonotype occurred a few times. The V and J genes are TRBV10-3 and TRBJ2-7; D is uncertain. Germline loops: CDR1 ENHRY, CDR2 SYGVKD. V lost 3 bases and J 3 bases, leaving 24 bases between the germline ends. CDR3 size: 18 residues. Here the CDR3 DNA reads TGTGCCATCAGTGACCCTTCGAAGGCGGAACTCAATCACTACGAGCAGTACTTC. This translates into CAISDPSKAELNHYEQYF.

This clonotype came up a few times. The DNA of the CDR3 is TGTGCCAGCAGCCACGGGGCAGGGGGGTTATCAGAGACCCAGTACTTC. The encoded protein is CASSHGAGGLSETQYF. This chain links TRBV11-2 with TRBJ2-5, with a possible D match to TRBD1 (7 bases). CDR1 and CDR2 (germline): SGHAT, FQNNGV. V was cut by 5 bases and J by 4 bases, with 20 bases left in between. CDR3 length equals 16 residues.

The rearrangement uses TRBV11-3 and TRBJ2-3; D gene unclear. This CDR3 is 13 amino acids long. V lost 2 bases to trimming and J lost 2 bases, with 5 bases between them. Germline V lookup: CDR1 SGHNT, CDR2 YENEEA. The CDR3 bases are TGTGCCAGCAGCTTAATGTTCACAGATACGCAGTATTTT. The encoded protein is CASSLMFTDTQYF.

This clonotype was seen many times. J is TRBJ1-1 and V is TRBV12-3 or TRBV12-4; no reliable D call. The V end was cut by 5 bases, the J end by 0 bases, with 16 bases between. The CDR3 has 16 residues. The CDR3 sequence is CASSSPGGSMNTEAFF. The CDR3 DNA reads TGTGCCAGCAGTAGCCCCGGAGGGAGCATGAACACTGAAGCTTTCTTT.

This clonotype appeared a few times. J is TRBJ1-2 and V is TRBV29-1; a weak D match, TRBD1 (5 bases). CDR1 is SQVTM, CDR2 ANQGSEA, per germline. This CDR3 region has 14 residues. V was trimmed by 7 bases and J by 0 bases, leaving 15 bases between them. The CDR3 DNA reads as TGCAGCGCACCGGAGGACACAGCTAACTATGGCTACACCTTC. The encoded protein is CSAPEDTANYGYTF.

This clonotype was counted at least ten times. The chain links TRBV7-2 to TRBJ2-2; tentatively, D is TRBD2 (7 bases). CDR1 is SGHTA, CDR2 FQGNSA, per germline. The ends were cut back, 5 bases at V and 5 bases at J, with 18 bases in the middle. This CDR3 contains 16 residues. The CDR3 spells CASSPRGGGRTGELFF. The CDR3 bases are TGTGCCAGCAGCCCCCGAGGCGGGGGCCGGACCGGGGAGCTGTTTTTT.

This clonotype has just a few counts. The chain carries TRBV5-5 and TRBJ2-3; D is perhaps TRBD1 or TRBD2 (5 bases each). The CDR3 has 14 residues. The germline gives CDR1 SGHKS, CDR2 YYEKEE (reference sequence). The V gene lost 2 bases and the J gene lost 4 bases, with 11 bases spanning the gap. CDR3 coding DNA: TGTGCCAGCAGCTTTAAGTTGGGGGCAGATACGCAGTATTTT. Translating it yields CASSFKLGADTQYF.

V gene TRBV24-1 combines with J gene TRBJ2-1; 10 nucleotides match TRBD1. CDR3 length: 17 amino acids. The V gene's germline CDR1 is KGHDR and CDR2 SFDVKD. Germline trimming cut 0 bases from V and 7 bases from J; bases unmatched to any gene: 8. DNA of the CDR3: TGTGCCACCAGTGATTTGGGGGCTGGGGACAGGGGTAATGAGCAGTTCTTC. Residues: CATSDLGAGDRGNEQFF.

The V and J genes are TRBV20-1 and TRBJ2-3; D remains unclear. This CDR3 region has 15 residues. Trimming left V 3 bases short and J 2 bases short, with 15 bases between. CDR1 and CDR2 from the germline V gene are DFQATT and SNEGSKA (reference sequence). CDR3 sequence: CSARPTVLYTDTQYF. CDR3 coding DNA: TGCAGTGCTAGGCCTACAGTTTTGTACACAGATACGCAGTATTTT.

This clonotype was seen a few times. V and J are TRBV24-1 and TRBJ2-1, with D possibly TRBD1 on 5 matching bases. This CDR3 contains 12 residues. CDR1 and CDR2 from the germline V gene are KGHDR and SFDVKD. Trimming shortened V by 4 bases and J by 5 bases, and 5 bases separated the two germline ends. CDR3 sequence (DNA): TGTGCCACCAGTGACAGGGACAATGAGCAGTTCTTC. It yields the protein CATSDRDNEQFF.

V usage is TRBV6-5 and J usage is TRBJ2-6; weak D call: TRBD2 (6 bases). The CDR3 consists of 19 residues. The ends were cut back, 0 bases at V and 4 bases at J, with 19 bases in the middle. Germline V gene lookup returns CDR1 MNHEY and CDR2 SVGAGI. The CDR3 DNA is TGTGCCAGCAGTTACTCGAATATGGGGGGTTCTTCCGGGGCCAACGTCCTGACTTTC. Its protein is CASSYSNMGGSSGANVLTF.